This TCR beta chain was profiled in a study of shared clonotypes between healthy human individuals. TCRdb's table, derived via immunoSEQ multiplex PCR, lists solely in-frame clones and lacks some. The sample has about 2 million clones; roughly 95% are singletons. This clone was counted a single time. Naive CD8 cells were CD45RO-negative, positively selected for CCR7, excluding terminally differentiated effector memory CD45RA+ cells. The germline V gene encodes CDR1 SGHTA and CDR2 FQGNSA. The CDR3 contains 13 residues. V lost 2 bases to trimming and J lost 4 bases, with 9 bases between them. Input material: naive CD8+ T cells sorted from blood. The chain joins TRBV7-2 to TRBJ2-7; D is undetermined. This receptor was obtained from a man aged 18-30 years in good health. The CDR3 nucleotides read TGTGCCAGCAGCTTAAAGGGTCCGTACGAGCAGTACTTC. It is translated as CASSLKGPYEQYF.